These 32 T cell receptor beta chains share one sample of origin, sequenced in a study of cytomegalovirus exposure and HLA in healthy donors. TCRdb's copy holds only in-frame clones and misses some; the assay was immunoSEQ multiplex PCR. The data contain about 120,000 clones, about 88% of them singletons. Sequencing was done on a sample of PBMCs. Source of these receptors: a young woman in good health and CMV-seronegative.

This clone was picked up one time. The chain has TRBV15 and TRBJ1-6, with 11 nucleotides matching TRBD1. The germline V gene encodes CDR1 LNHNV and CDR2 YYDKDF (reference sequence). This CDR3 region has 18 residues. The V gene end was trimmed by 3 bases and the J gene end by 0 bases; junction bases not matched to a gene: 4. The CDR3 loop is CATSRGQGVSSYNSPLHF. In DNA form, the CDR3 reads TGTGCCACCAGCAGGGGACAGGGGGTCAGCTCCTATAATTCACCCCTCCACTTT.

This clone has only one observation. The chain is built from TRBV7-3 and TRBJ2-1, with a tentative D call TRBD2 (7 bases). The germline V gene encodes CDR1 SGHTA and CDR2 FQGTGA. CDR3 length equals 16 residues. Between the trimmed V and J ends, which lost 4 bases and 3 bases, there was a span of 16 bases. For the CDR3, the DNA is TGTGCCAGCAGCTCTACGAGGGGGAGGGACTACAATGAGCAGTTCTTC. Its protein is CASSSTRGRDYNEQFF.

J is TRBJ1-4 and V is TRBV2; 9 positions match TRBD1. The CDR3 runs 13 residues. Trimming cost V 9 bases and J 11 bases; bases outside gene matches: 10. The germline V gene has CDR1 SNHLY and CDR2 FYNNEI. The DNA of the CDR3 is TGTGCCAGTGAAACAGGGGGCACACAGAAACTGTTTTTT. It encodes CASETGGTQKLFF.

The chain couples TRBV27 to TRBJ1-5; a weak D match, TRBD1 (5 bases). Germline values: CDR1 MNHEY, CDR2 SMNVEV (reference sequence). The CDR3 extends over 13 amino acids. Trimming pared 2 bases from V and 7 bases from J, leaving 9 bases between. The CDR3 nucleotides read TGTGCCAGCAGTTTACAGGGTGGGCAGCCCCAGCATTTT. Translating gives CASSLQGGQPQHF.

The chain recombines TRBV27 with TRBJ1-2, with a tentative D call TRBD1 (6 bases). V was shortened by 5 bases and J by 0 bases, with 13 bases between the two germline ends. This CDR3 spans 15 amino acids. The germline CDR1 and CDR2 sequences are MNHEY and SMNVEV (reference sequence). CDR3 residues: CASSRSGTTNYGYTF. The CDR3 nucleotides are TGTGCCAGCAGTAGAAGCGGGACAACTAACTATGGCTACACCTTC.

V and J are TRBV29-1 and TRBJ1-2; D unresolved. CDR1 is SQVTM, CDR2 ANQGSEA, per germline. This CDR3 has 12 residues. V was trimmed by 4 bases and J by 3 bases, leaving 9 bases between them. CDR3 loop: CSVVTTYYGYTF. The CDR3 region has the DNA TGCAGCGTTGTTACTACCTACTATGGCTACACCTTC. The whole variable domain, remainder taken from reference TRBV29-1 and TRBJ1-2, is SAVISQKPSRDICQRGTSLTIQCQVDSQVTMMFWYRQQPGQSLTLIATANQGSEATYESGFVIDKFPISRPNLTFSTLTVSNMSPEDSSIYLCSVVTTYYGYTFGSGTRLTVV.

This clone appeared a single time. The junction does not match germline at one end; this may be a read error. The CDR3 DNA follows: TGTGCCAGCAGCTTAGTGGGGAGTGAAACTTTCTTT. This translates into CASSLVGSETFF. V usage is TRBV11-2 and J usage is TRBJ1-1; D uncertain. Germline CDR1 and CDR2: SGHAT and FQNNGV. CDR3 size: 12 residues.

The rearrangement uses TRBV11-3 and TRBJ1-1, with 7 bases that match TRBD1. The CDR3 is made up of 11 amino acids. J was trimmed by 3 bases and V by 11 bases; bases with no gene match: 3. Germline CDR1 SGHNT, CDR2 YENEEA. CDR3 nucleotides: TGTGCCCGAACAGGGGACACTGAAGCTTTCTTT. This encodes CARTGDTEAFF. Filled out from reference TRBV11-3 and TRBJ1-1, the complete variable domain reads EAGVVQSPRYKIIEKKQPVAFWCNPISGHNTLYWYLQNLGQGPELLIRYENEEAVDDSQLPKDRFSAERLKGVDSTLKIQPAELGDSAVYLCARTGDTEAFFGQGTRLTVV.

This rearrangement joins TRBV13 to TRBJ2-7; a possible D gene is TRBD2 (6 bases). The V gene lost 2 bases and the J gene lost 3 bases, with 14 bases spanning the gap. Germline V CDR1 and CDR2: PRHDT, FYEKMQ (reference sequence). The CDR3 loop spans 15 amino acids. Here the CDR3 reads CASSLTPGDYYEQYF. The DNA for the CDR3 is TGTGCCAGCAGCTTAACGCCGGGAGACTACTACGAGCAGTACTTC.

The CDR3 loop reads CASSPNYEQYF. The CDR3 coding sequence is TGTGCCAGCAGCCCCAACTACGAGCAGTACTTC. The chain links TRBV7-8 to TRBJ2-7, with D unresolved. This CDR3 has 11 amino acids. V was shortened by 5 bases and J by 3 bases, with 5 bases between the two germline ends. Per the germline V gene, CDR1 is SGHVS and CDR2 is FQNEAQ.

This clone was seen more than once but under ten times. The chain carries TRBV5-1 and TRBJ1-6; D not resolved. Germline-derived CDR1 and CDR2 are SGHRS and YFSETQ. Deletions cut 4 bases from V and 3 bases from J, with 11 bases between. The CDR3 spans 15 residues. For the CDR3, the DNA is TGCGCCAGCAGCGGACGGGAGGGCTATAATTCACCCCTCCACTTT. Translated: CASSGREGYNSPLHF.

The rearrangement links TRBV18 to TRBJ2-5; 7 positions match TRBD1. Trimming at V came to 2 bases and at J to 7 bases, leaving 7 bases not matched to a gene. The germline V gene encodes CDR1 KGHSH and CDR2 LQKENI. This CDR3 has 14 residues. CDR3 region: CASSPFLRDRTQYF. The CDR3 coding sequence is TGTGCCAGCTCACCATTTCTCAGGGACAGGACCCAGTACTTC.

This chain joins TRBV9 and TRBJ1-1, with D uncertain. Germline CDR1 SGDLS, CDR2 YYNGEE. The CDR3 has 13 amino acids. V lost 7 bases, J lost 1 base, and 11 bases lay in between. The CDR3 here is CASCRRQNTEAFF. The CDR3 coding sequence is TGTGCCAGCTGTAGACGACAGAACACTGAAGCTTTCTTT.

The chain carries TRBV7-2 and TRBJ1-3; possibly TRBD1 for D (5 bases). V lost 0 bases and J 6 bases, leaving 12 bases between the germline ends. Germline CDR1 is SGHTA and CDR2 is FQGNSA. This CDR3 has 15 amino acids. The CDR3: CASSLAGRGQNTIYF. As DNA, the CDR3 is TGTGCCAGCAGCTTAGCGGGCAGAGGACAAAACACCATATATTTT.

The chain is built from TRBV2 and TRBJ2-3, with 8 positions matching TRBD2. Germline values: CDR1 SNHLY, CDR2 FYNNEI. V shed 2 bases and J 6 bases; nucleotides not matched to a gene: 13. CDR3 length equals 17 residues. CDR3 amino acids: CASSESLGGGLRDTQYF. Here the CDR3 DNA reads TGTGCCAGCAGTGAATCTCTCGGGGGGGGACTCAGGGATACGCAGTATTTT.

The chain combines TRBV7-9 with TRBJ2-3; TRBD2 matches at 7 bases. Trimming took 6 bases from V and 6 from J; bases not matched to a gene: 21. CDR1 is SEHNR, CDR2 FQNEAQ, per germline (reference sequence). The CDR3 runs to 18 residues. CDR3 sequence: CASRKGVSGTKSGDTQYF. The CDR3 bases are TGTGCCAGCAGGAAGGGAGTAAGCGGGACCAAATCAGGGGATACGCAGTATTTT.

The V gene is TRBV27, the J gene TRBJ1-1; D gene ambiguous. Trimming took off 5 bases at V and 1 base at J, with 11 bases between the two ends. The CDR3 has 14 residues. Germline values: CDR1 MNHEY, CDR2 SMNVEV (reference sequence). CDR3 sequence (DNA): TGTGCCAGCAGTCGCCAGACGGGGAACACTGAAGCTTTCTTT. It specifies CASSRQTGNTEAFF.

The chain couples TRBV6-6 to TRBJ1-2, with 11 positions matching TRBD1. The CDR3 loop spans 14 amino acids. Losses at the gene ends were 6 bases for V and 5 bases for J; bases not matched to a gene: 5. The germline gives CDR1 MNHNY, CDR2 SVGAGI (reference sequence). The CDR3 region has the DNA TGTGCCAGCAGCCCTGGGACAGGGGGTTATGGCTACACCTTC. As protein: CASSPGTGGYGYTF.

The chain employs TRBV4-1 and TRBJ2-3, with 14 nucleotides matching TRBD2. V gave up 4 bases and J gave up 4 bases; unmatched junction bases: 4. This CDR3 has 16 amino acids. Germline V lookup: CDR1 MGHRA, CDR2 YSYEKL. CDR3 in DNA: TGCGCCAGCAGCCGTGGACTAGCGGGGGGCGCAGATACGCAGTATTTT. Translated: CASSRGLAGGADTQYF.

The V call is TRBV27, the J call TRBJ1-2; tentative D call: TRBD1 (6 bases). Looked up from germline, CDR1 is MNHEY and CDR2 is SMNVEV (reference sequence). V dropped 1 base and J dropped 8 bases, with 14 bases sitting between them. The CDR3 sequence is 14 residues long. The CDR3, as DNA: TGTGCCAGCAGTTTATTACAGGGATCATACGGCTACACCTTC. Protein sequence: CASSLLQGSYGYTF.

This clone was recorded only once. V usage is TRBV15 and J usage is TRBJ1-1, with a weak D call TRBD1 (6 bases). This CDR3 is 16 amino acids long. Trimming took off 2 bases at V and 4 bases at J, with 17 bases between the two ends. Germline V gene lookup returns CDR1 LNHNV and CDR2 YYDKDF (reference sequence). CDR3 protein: CATSRKGGGASTEAFF. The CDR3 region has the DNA TGTGCCACCAGCAGAAAGGGGGGGGGCGCGAGCACTGAAGCTTTCTTT.

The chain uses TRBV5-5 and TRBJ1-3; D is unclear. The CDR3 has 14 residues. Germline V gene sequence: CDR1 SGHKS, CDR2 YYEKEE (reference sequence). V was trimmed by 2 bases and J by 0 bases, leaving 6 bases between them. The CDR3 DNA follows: TGTGCCAGCAGCTTTGGAGGCTCTGGAAACACCATATATTTT. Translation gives CASSFGGSGNTIYF. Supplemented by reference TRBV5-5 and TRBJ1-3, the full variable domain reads DAGVTQSPTHLIKTRGQQVTLRCSPISGHKSVSWYQQVLGQGPQFIFQYYEKEERGRGNFPDRFSARQFPNYSSELNVNALLLGDSALYLCASSFGGSGNTIYFGEGSWLTVV.

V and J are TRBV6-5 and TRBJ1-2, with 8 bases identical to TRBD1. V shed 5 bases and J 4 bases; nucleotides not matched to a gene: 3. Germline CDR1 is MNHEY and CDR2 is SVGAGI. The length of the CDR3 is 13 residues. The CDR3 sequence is CASSTGGFYGYTF. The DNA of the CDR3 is TGTGCCAGCAGTACAGGGGGGTTCTATGGCTACACCTTC.

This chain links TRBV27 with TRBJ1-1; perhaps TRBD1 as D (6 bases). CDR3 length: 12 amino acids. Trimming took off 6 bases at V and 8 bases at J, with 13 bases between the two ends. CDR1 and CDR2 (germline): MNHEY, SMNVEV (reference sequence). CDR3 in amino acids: CASSEWGGEAFF. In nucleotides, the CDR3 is TGTGCCAGCAGCGAGTGGGGGGGCGAAGCTTTCTTT.

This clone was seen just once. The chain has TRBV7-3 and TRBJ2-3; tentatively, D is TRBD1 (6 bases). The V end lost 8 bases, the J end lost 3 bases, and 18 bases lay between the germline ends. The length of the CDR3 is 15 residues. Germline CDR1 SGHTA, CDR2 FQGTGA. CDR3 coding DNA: TGTGCCAGCGCGGTCCAGGGGATGAGGACAGATACGCAGTATTTT. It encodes CASAVQGMRTDTQYF.

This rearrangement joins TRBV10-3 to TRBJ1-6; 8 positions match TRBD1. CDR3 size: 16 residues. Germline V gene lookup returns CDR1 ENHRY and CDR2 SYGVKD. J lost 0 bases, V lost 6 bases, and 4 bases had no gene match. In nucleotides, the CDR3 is TGTGCCATCAGGGACAGGGACAGCTCCTATAATTCACCCCTCCACTTT. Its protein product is CAIRDRDSSYNSPLHF.

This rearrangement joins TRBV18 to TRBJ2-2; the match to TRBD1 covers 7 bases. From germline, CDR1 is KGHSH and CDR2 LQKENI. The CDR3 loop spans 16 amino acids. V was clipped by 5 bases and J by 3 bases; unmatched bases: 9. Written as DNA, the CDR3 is TGTGCCAGCTCAAATCAGCCAGGGGGACACACCGGGGAGCTGTTTTTT. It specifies CASSNQPGGHTGELFF.

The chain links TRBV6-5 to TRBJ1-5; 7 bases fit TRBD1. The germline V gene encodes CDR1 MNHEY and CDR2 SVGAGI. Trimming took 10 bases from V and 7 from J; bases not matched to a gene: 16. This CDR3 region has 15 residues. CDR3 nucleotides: TGTGCCACCGAGGAGACAGGGCTCTCGGGGCAGCCCCAGCATTTT. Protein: CATEETGLSGQPQHF.

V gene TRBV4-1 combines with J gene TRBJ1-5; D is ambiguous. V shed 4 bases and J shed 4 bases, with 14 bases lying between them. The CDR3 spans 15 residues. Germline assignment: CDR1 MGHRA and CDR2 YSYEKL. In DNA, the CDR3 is TGCGCCAGCAGCCCCGCGGGATTTGTTAATCAGCCCCAGCATTTT. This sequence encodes CASSPAGFVNQPQHF.

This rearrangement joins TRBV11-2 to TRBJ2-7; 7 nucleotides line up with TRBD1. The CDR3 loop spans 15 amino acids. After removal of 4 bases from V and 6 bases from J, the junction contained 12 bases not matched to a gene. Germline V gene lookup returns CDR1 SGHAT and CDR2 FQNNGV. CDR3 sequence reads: CASSSIRTGVREQYF. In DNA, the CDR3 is TGTGCCAGCAGCTCAATTAGGACAGGAGTACGCGAGCAGTACTTC.

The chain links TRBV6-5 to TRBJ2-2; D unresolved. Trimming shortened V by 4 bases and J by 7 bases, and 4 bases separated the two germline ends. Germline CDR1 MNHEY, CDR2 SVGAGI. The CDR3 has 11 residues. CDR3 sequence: CASSFRGELFF. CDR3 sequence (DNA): TGTGCCAGCAGTTTTCGCGGGGAGCTGTTTTTT.

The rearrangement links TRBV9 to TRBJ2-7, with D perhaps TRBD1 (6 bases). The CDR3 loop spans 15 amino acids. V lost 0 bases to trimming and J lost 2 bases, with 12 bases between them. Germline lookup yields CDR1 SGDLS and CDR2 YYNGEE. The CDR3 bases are TGTGCCAGCAGCGTAGATTCAGGGGTCACCTACGAGCAGTACTTC. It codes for CASSVDSGVTYEQYF.